Below, 30 T cell receptor beta chains from the same sample are listed, as sequenced in a study of naive and memory T cell subsets (TCRdb year 2017). The library was generated by 5' RACE. The reads were generated on an Illumina MiSeq. Four rounds of PCR, run with the SP2 primer together with nested alpha and beta constant region primers, were used to amplify the ligated cDNA. TCRdb reprocessed the public reads (quality trimming at Q25 with fastp, clone calling with MiXCR) and kept in-frame beta chains. Entries are consolidated by CDR3 protein sequence, retaining the most common genes and DNA. The sample table records roughly 60,000 distinct CDR3 sequences; more than 6.5% of these occur just once. The top ten constitute 15% to 20% of the sample. Using 3' ligation of a UMI-containing oligonucleotide to TCR cDNA, the study laid out a robust and sensitive protocol to amplify, sequence and analyze TCRs.

The receptors were gathered from a female donor in good health.

This clonotype was found many times. The V call is TRBV30, the J call TRBJ2-3; no clear D. Germline values: CDR1 GTSNPN, CDR2 SVGIG (reference sequence). CDR3 length equals 12 residues. V dropped 5 bases and J dropped 4 bases, with 10 bases sitting between them. The CDR3 loop is CAWGLGPDTQYF. The CDR3 coding sequence is TGTGCCTGGGGGCTAGGTCCAGATACGCAGTATTTT.

In its sample, this clonotype was seen many times. The chain joins TRBV20-1 to TRBJ1-2, with D possibly TRBD1 on 5 matching bases. Germline CDR1 reads DFQATT; CDR2 reads SNEGSKA (reference sequence). This CDR3 has 13 amino acids. Trimming cost V 0 bases and J 1 base, with 6 bases left between them. CDR3 DNA: TGCAGTGCTAGAGATAGGGGTAACTATGGCTACACCTTC. It specifies CSARDRGNYGYTF.

In this sample, this clonotype turned up many times. The rearrangement joins TRBV6-5 to TRBJ2-3, with 7 bases fitting TRBD1. With 2 bases clipped from V and 2 bases from J, the junction kept 13 bases outside the gene matches. Per the germline V gene, CDR1 is MNHEY and CDR2 is SVGAGI. This CDR3 contains 18 residues. The CDR3 sequence is CASSYEGLGGQSTDTQYF. The CDR3 DNA is TGTGCCAGCAGTTACGAGGGATTAGGGGGACAGTCCACAGATACGCAGTATTTT.

Turning to this clonotype: A much larger clone sits a single nucleotide away, making a read error possible. No conserved phenylalanine or tryptophan is present at the end of the CDR3, so a read error is the likely explanation. The gene calls are TRBV20-1 and TRBJ2-7; 8 bases align to TRBD1. This CDR3 has 14 amino acids. Trimming took 6 bases from V and 7 from J; bases not matched to a gene: 14. Germline lookup yields CDR1 DFQATT and CDR2 SNEGSKA (reference sequence). The CDR3: CSAGTGGFGGEQYS. In DNA form, the CDR3 reads TGCAGTGCCGGTACAGGGGGGTTCGGGGGTGAGCAGTACTCC.

The chain has TRBV5-1 and TRBJ2-5; 9 positions match TRBD2. Germline CDR1 SGHRS, CDR2 YFSETQ. The length of the CDR3 is 15 residues. The J segment lost 5 bases and the V segment lost 4 bases, leaving 9 bases of the junction unmatched. CDR3: CASSPTSGPRETQYF. CDR3 nucleotides: TGCGCCAGCAGCCCCACTAGCGGGCCCCGGGAGACCCAGTACTTC.

There are a few counts of this clonotype. This sequence joins TRBV27 and TRBJ2-2; D unclear. CDR3 length: 13 residues. Trimming pared 4 bases from V and 4 bases from J, leaving 7 bases between. Germline CDR1 and CDR2: MNHEY and SMNVEV (reference sequence). CDR3 nucleotide sequence: TGTGCCAGCAGTTCCCCCCTCACCGGGGAGCTGTTTTTT. Translation gives CASSSPLTGELFF.

This clonotype was detected ten times or more. The chain couples TRBV12-3 or TRBV12-4 to TRBJ1-1; TRBD1 is a possible D gene (5 bases). The length of the CDR3 is 12 residues. V was trimmed by 3 bases and J by 11 bases, leaving 13 bases between them. The DNA of the CDR3 is TGTGCCAGCAGTTTCCCAGGGTTGGGGGCTTTCTTT. Protein product: CASSFPGLGAFF.

In this sample, this clonotype turned up a few times. The chain links TRBV13 to TRBJ1-2; D is ambiguous. CDR1 and CDR2 (germline): PRHDT, FYEKMQ (reference sequence). The CDR3 is 15 residues long. The V end lost 3 bases, the J end lost 7 bases, and 18 bases lay between the germline ends. CDR3 amino acids: CASSLFPQLLSGYTF. CDR3 nucleotides: TGTGCCAGCAGCTTGTTCCCACAGTTATTGAGTGGCTACACCTTC.

V gene TRBV4-2 combines with J gene TRBJ2-4, with a tentative D call TRBD2 (6 bases). Looked up from germline, CDR1 is LGHNA and CDR2 is YNFKEQ. The CDR3 contains 16 residues. V was clipped by 0 bases and J by 0 bases, with 9 bases between them. CDR3 nucleotides: TGTGCCAGCAGCCAAGAGGCTAGCGAAGCCAAAAACATTCAGTACTTC. It is translated as CASSQEASEAKNIQYF.

At least ten counts were recorded for this clonotype. V and J are TRBV6-1 and TRBJ2-7; TRBD1 might be the D (6 bases). Germline CDR1 MNHNS, CDR2 SASEGT. CDR3 size: 13 residues. The ends were cut back, 7 bases at V and 2 bases at J, with 12 bases in the middle. In nucleotides, the CDR3 is TGTGCCAGCATCTCCAGGGGCCCCTACGAGCAGTACTTC. It specifies CASISRGPYEQYF.

This clonotype was seen a handful of times. The rearrangement uses TRBV7-2 and TRBJ2-5, with D perhaps assigned TRBD1 or TRBD2 (5 bases each). V lost 3 bases to trimming and J lost 2 bases, with 10 bases between them. The CDR3 is made up of 14 amino acids. The germline CDR1 and CDR2 sequences are SGHTA and FQGNSA. The CDR3 DNA reads TGTGCCAGCAGCTTGGGGACGCGACAAGAGACCCAGTACTTC. Protein product: CASSLGTRQETQYF.

There are many counts of this clonotype. V gene TRBV7-3 combines with J gene TRBJ1-1; D gene uncertain. Trimming took 5 bases from V and 0 from J, leaving 7 bases between them. CDR3 length: 13 amino acids. CDR1 is SGHTA and CDR2 is FQGTGA in the germline V gene. CDR3 sequence reads: CASSLSLNTEAFF. CDR3 nucleotides: TGTGCCAGCAGCCTGAGTTTGAACACTGAAGCTTTCTTT.

This clonotype turned up a few times. This rearrangement joins TRBV30 to TRBJ2-1, with 8 nucleotides matching TRBD1. Losses at the gene ends were 2 bases for V and 3 bases for J; bases not matched to a gene: 6. Germline V gene data show CDR1 as GTSNPN and CDR2 as SVGIG (reference sequence). This CDR3 spans 15 amino acids. CDR3 protein: CAWSLQGGNYNEQFF. The CDR3 DNA sequence: TGTGCCTGGAGTTTACAGGGGGGAAACTACAATGAGCAGTTCTTC.

In this sample, this clonotype turned up many times. The V and J genes are TRBV6-2 or TRBV6-3 and TRBJ1-1, with D unresolved. With 6 bases removed from V and 9 bases from J, the gap between germline ends came to 14 bases. The CDR3 totals 12 residues. From germline, CDR1 is MNHEY and CDR2 SVGEGT. CDR3 coding DNA: TGTGCCAGCAGCCCGGCCGGATTTAAAGCTTTCTTT. Its protein is CASSPAGFKAFF.

This clonotype was observed many times. The chain employs TRBV7-2 and TRBJ1-6; D is unclear. Germline values: CDR1 SGHTA, CDR2 FQGNSA. CDR3 length: 14 amino acids. With 4 bases removed from V and 4 bases from J, the gap between germline ends came to 8 bases. CDR3 in DNA: TGTGCCAGCAGCTCGCATCGGTATAATTCACCCCTCCACTTT. This translates into CASSSHRYNSPLHF.

This clonotype has at least ten counts. The chain joins TRBV7-6 to TRBJ1-1; possibly TRBD1 for D (6 bases). The V end lost 4 bases, the J end lost 1 base, and 16 bases lay between the germline ends. In germline, CDR1 is SGHVS, CDR2 FNYEAQ. This CDR3 is 16 amino acids long. The CDR3 protein is CASSSGQLVQNTEAFF. CDR3 nucleotide sequence: TGTGCCAGCAGCTCAGGACAGTTGGTCCAGAACACTGAAGCTTTCTTT.

This clonotype was picked up a small number of times. This chain connects TRBV27 to TRBJ2-7; D gene ambiguous. Germline V gives CDR1 MNHEY, CDR2 SMNVEV (reference sequence). Trimming pared 4 bases from V and 0 bases from J, leaving 10 bases between. CDR3 length: 14 amino acids. The CDR3 here is CASSWKASSYEQYF. The CDR3 DNA reads as TGTGCCAGCAGTTGGAAGGCGAGCTCCTACGAGCAGTACTTC.

Only a few counts were recorded for this clonotype. The V gene is TRBV27, the J gene TRBJ1-5; D is possibly TRBD1 (5 bases). V was cut by 4 bases and J by 3 bases, with 16 bases left in between. This CDR3 has 16 residues. Per the germline V gene, CDR1 is MNHEY and CDR2 is SMNVEV (reference sequence). The CDR3 region is CASSSSTALLNQPQHF. The CDR3 region has the DNA TGTGCCAGCAGTTCCTCGACAGCCTTACTCAATCAGCCCCAGCATTTT.

The chain recombines TRBV11-1 with TRBJ2-7, with TRBD1 matching over 8 bases. Germline assignment: CDR1 SGHAT and CDR2 FQDESV (reference sequence). J lost 4 bases, V lost 2 bases, and 7 bases had no gene match. The CDR3 runs 15 residues. CDR3 loop: CASSLRPGQEYEQYF. The CDR3 bases are TGTGCCAGCAGCTTAAGACCGGGACAGGAGTACGAGCAGTACTTC.

The V call is TRBV12-3 or TRBV12-4, the J call TRBJ1-2, with 7 nucleotides matching TRBD1. The CDR3 loop spans 16 amino acids. V dropped 3 bases and J dropped 4; count of bases not matched to a gene: 11. This chain's CDR3 is CASSFGVTGDSYGYTF. The CDR3 bases are TGTGCCAGCAGTTTCGGGGTAACAGGGGATAGCTATGGCTACACCTTC.

The chain joins TRBV2 to TRBJ2-5, with 7 bases lining up with TRBD1. Germline V gives CDR1 SNHLY, CDR2 FYNNEI. The CDR3 is made up of 14 amino acids. V dropped 6 bases and J dropped 4; count of bases not matched to a gene: 8. Here the CDR3 reads CASRRDNRGETQYF. For the CDR3, the DNA is TGTGCCAGCAGGAGGGACAACAGGGGAGAGACCCAGTACTTC.

Comments on this clonotype: A single base separates this from a much larger clone, so it may be a read error. The V and J genes are TRBV28 and TRBJ1-2; D is possibly TRBD1 (5 bases). Per the germline V gene, CDR1 is MDHEN and CDR2 is SYDVKM. This CDR3 has 13 residues. CDR3 in amino acids: CASSFGQGDGDTF. The CDR3 DNA reads TGTGCCAGCAGTTTCGGTCAGGGCGATGGCGACACCTTC.

This clonotype has just a few counts. The chain joins TRBV2 to TRBJ2-1, with TRBD2 identical over 8 bases. The germline V gene encodes CDR1 SNHLY and CDR2 FYNNEI. There are 15 residues in the CDR3. Trimming took 6 bases from V and 4 from J; bases not matched to a gene: 8. The CDR3 DNA reads as TGTGCCAGCAGCCCAAGCGGGAGACGGTACAATGAGCAGTTCTTC. Protein: CASSPSGRRYNEQFF.

This clonotype was detected many times. The chain uses TRBV6-6 and TRBJ2-4, with 7 bases identical to TRBD1. The J segment lost 7 bases and the V segment lost 5 bases, leaving 11 bases of the junction unmatched. This CDR3 region has 15 residues. CDR1 MNHNY and CDR2 SVGAGI come from the germline V gene (reference sequence). The CDR3 sequence is CASSQQGPRKNIQYF. Here the CDR3 DNA reads TGTGCCAGCAGTCAACAGGGGCCGAGAAAGAACATTCAGTACTTC.

V is TRBV6-5 and J is TRBJ2-2; D remains ambiguous. The CDR3 is made up of 12 amino acids. Germline CDR1 and CDR2: MNHEY and SVGAGI. Trimming removed 2 bases from V and 2 bases from J, with 0 bases in between. The CDR3: CASSYNTGELFF. The CDR3 DNA follows: TGTGCCAGCAGTTACAACACCGGGGAGCTGTTTTTT.

This clonotype appeared many times. The V gene is TRBV19, the J gene TRBJ1-4, with D maybe TRBD1 (6 bases). CDR1 LNHDA and CDR2 SQIVND come from the germline V gene (reference sequence). The CDR3 sequence is 15 residues long. The V and J ends lost 3 bases and 5 bases respectively, with 13 bases between them. The CDR3 DNA reads TGTGCCAGTAGTATCGGACAGACAAGAAATGAAAAACTGTTTTTT. Protein sequence: CASSIGQTRNEKLFF.

This clonotype was counted many times. The chain carries TRBV5-6 and TRBJ1-5, with 7 bases that match TRBD1. The junction had 5 bases not matched to a gene; V was cut back by 0 bases and J by 2 bases. The CDR3 spans 16 residues. Germline-derived CDR1 and CDR2 are SGHDT and YYEEEE. The CDR3 spells CASSLAGGNGNQPQHF. The CDR3 bases are TGTGCCAGCAGCTTGGCAGGGGGGAACGGCAATCAGCCCCAGCATTTT.

This clonotype was seen only a few times. The chain's CDR3 is CASSPTEDTYGYTF. In DNA form, the CDR3 reads TGTGCCAGCAGTCCGACAGAGGATACCTATGGCTACACCTTC. The J gene is TRBJ1-2, the V gene TRBV12-3 or TRBV12-4; D perhaps matches TRBD1 (5 bases). The CDR3 extends over 14 amino acids. V dropped 5 bases and J dropped 4 bases, with 14 bases sitting between them.

This clonotype was counted between two and nine times. The chain joins TRBV28 to TRBJ1-2, with 8 bases aligning to TRBD1. The length of the CDR3 is 15 residues. CDR1 is MDHEN and CDR2 is SYDVKM in the germline V gene. Germline trimming cut 2 bases from V and 5 bases from J; bases unmatched to any gene: 7. CDR3 loop: CASSLRTGRGYGYTF. The CDR3 DNA follows: TGTGCCAGCAGTTTACGGACAGGGCGAGGATATGGCTACACCTTC.

The table lists this clonotype with a few counts. J is TRBJ2-7 and V is TRBV3-1; TRBD1 matches 8 bases. V gave up 1 base and J gave up 2 bases; unmatched junction bases: 4. CDR1 is LGHDT, CDR2 YNNKEL, per germline (reference sequence). The CDR3 covers 15 residues. The CDR3 region is CASSQGDRGTYEQYF. The CDR3 nucleotides are TGTGCCAGCAGCCAAGGTGACAGGGGAACCTACGAGCAGTACTTC.